The 15 T cell receptor beta chains below all came from one sample that was sequenced in a study of vaccination and CD4 T cells after COVID-19. Their specific antigens are unknown. An Oncomine TCR Beta short-read assay was used to sequence the DNA from cultured CD4+ T cells. TCRdb reprocessed the PCR reads with MiXCR, giving one entry per CDR3 protein. The data contain approximately 20,000 distinct CDR3 sequences, under 40% of them singletons. As to time point: late sampling 161 to 241 days after vaccination in a few convalescent patients. The sample's treatment: roughly nine-day PBMC culture with coronavirus spike peptide pools or control peptides (ViraFEST assay). Sequences were derived from CD4+ T cells from blood, cultured in vitro, sampled about 7 months after SARS-CoV-2 vaccination. These receptors were obtained from a human donor who had recovered from COVID-19.

The V gene is TRBV5-1, the J gene TRBJ2-5; D ambiguous. The V end was cut by 6 bases, the J end by 1 base, with 10 bases between. The germline gives CDR1 SGHRS, CDR2 YFSETQ. This CDR3 has 13 amino acids. The CDR3: CASKPAIQETQYF. The DNA for the CDR3 is TGCGCCAGCAAGCCTGCCATCCAAGAGACCCAGTACTTC.

This chain uses TRBV11-3 with TRBJ2-1; TRBD1 matches 7 bases. V dropped 4 bases and J dropped 5; count of bases not matched to a gene: 8. Looked up from germline, CDR1 is SGHNT and CDR2 is YENEEA. The CDR3 spans 15 residues. CDR3 amino acids: CASSYTGTEDNEQFF. The CDR3 bases are TGTGCCAGCAGCTATACCGGGACAGAAGACAATGAGCAGTTCTTC.

This chain links TRBV10-3 with TRBJ2-3; 10 nucleotides align to TRBD2. The CDR3 contains 15 residues. Germline V gene sequence: CDR1 ENHRY, CDR2 SYGVKD. The V gene end was trimmed by 4 bases and the J gene end by 6 bases; junction bases not matched to a gene: 7. The CDR3 nucleotides read TGTGCCATCAGTGGTCCTAGCGGGAGTTCTGATACGCAGTATTTT. It encodes CAISGPSGSSDTQYF.

Only a few counts were recorded for this clonotype. This chain joins TRBV29-1 and TRBJ2-7; 10 nucleotides align to TRBD2. Germline CDR1 and CDR2: SQVTM and ANQGSEA. The V segment lost 6 bases and the J segment 5 bases; nucleotides outside the gene matches: 10. CDR3 length: 14 amino acids. DNA of the CDR3: TGCAGCGTAGCACGAGCGGGAGGGCCCAACGAGCAGTACTTC. This sequence encodes CSVARAGGPNEQYF.

CDR3: CASSDLMLGQYF. Written as DNA, the CDR3 is TGTGCCAGCAGTGACTTAATGCTCGGGCAGTACTTC. The V and J genes are TRBV6-1 and TRBJ2-7, with no clear D. CDR3 size: 12 residues. The germline gives CDR1 MNHNS, CDR2 SASEGT. Trimming removed 3 bases at V and 9 bases at J, with 12 bases between.

The chain couples TRBV2 to TRBJ2-1; 9 bases are shared with TRBD2. The CDR3 extends over 14 amino acids. V lost 6 bases and J lost 4; bases outside the gene matches: 4. Per germline, CDR1 SNHLY and CDR2 FYNNEI. CDR3 coding DNA: TGTGCCAGCAGGCTAGCGGGGTCGTACAATGAGCAGTTCTTC. The encoded protein is CASRLAGSYNEQFF.

This clonotype was counted between two and nine times. This rearrangement joins TRBV28 to TRBJ2-7; 8 bases agree with TRBD1. This CDR3 contains 15 residues. The V gene's germline CDR1 is MDHEN and CDR2 SYDVKM. Losses at the gene ends were 5 bases for V and 4 bases for J; bases not matched to a gene: 10. CDR3 sequence reads: CASSTPSGGIYEQYF. The CDR3, as DNA: TGTGCCAGCAGTACTCCTTCAGGGGGCATATACGAGCAGTACTTC.

The chain employs TRBV29-1 and TRBJ1-1; D ambiguous. Trimming removed 7 bases at V and 4 bases at J, with 10 bases between. The CDR3 loop spans 11 amino acids. In germline, CDR1 is SQVTM, CDR2 ANQGSEA. The CDR3: CSGSGSTEAFF. The DNA for the CDR3 is TGCAGCGGGTCGGGTTCCACTGAAGCTTTCTTT.

This clonotype has a handful of counts. The chain combines TRBV6-2 or TRBV6-3 with TRBJ2-1, with TRBD2 identical over 8 bases. V shed 0 bases and J 8 bases; nucleotides not matched to a gene: 6. Germline CDR1 is MNHEY and CDR2 is SVGEGT. The CDR3 contains 15 residues. The CDR3, as DNA: TGTGCCAGCAGTTACTCGGCGGGAGGTGTGGATGAGCAGTTCTTC. It specifies CASSYSAGGVDEQFF.

V is TRBV20-1 and J is TRBJ2-5, with D possibly matching TRBD2 (6 bases). Trimming left V 1 base short and J 5 bases short, with 14 bases between. This CDR3 has 14 residues. In germline, CDR1 is DFQATT, CDR2 SNEGSKA (reference sequence). The CDR3 spells CSARVAGRGETQYF. In nucleotides, the CDR3 is TGCAGTGCTAGAGTTGCGGGACGTGGTGAGACCCAGTACTTC.

The rearrangement uses TRBV4-2 and TRBJ2-2; TRBD2 matches at 12 bases. In germline, CDR1 is LGHNA, CDR2 YNFKEQ. J lost 6 bases, V lost 1 base, and 3 bases had no gene match. The CDR3 runs 16 residues. CDR3 sequence (DNA): TGTGCCAGCAGCCAAGGACTAGCGGGAGACCCCGGGGAGCTGTTTTTT. This sequence encodes CASSQGLAGDPGELFF.

This clonotype occurred a few times. CDR3 protein: CASSSLAGDEQYF. CDR3 bases: TGTGCCAGCAGTTCCCTAGCGGGAGACGAGCAGTACTTC. The chain combines TRBV27 with TRBJ2-7; 10 bases align to TRBD2. The CDR3 has 13 residues. Germline V lookup: CDR1 MNHEY, CDR2 SMNVEV (reference sequence). J was trimmed by 5 bases and V by 4 bases; bases with no gene match: 2.

The chain uses TRBV7-6 and TRBJ2-1; 9 bases align to TRBD2. Germline CDR1 and CDR2: SGHVS and FNYEAQ. V shed 1 base, J shed 4 bases, and the junction held 11 bases outside the gene matches. This CDR3 has 18 amino acids. The CDR3 loop is CASSLVWAGGILYNEQFF. The CDR3 DNA sequence: TGTGCCAGCAGCTTAGTTTGGGCGGGAGGGATACTTTACAATGAGCAGTTCTTC.

The chain uses TRBV20-1 and TRBJ2-7; 7 nucleotides agree with TRBD1. Germline values: CDR1 DFQATT, CDR2 SNEGSKA (reference sequence). V trimming: 6 bases; J trimming: 1 base; junction bases outside the gene matches: 9. This CDR3 is 14 amino acids long. The CDR3, as DNA: TGCAGTGCCCAAGTTCCGGGACAGTCCTACGAGCAGTACTTC. Residues: CSAQVPGQSYEQYF.

There are a few counts of this clonotype. The CDR3 nucleotides are TGCAGTGCTTCCGGAGCGGGAGAGGAGCAGTACTTC. This codes for CSASGAGEEQYF. The chain links TRBV20-1 to TRBJ2-7; 8 positions agree with TRBD2. V gave up 5 bases and J gave up 7 bases; unmatched junction bases: 7. CDR3 length equals 12 residues. Per the germline V gene, CDR1 is DFQATT and CDR2 is SNEGSKA (reference sequence).